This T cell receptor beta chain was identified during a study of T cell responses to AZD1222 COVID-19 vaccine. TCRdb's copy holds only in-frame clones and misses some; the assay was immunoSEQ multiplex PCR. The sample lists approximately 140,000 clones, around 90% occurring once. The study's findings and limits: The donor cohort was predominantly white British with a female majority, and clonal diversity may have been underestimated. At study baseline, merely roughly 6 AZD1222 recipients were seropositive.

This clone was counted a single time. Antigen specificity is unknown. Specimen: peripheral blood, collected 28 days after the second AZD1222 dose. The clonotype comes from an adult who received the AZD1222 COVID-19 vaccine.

This CDR3 is CASSLDRGQPQHF. The CDR3 nucleotides are TGTGCCAGCAGCTTAGACAGGGGTCAGCCCCAGCATTTT. The V gene is TRBV7-3, the J gene TRBJ1-5, with 8 nucleotides matching TRBD1. CDR1 and CDR2 from the germline V gene are SGHTA and FQGTGA. V was clipped by 2 bases and J by 6 bases; unmatched bases: 0. The CDR3 sequence is 13 residues long.